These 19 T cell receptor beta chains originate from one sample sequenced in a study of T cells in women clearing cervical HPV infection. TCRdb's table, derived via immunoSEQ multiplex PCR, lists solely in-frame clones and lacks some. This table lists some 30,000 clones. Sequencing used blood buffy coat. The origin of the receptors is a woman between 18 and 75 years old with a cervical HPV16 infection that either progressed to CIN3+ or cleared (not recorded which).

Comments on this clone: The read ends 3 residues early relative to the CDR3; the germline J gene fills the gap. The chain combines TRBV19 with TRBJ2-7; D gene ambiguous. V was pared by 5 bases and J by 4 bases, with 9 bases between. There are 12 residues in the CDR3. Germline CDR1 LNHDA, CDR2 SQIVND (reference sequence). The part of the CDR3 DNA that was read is TGTGCCAGTAGTCTCGACGGGTACGAG. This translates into CASSLDGYE. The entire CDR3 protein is CASSLDGYEQYF.

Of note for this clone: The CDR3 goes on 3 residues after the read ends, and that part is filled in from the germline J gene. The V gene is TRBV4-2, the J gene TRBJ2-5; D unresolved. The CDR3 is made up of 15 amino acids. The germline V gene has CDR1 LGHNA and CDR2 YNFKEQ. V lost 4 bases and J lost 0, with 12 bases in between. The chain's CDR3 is CASSRSRADQETQYF. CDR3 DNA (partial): TGTGCCAGCAGCCGGTCCCGCGCGGACCAAGAGACC.

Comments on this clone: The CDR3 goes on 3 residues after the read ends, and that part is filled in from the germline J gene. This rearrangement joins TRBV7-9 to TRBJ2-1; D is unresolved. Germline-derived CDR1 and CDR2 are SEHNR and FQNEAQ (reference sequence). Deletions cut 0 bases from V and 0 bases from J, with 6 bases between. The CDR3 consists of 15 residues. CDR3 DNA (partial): TGTGCCAGCAGCTTAGCGGCTAGCTCCTACAATGAG. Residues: CASSLAASSYNE. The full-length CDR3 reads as CASSLAASSYNEQFF.

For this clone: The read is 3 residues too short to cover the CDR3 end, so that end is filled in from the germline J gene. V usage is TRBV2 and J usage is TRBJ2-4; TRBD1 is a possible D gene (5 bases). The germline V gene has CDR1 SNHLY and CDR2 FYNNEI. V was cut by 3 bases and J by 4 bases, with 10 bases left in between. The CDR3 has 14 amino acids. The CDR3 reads CASSDSGQKNIQYF. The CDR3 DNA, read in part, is TGTGCCAGCAGTGACTCTGGACAAAAAAACATT. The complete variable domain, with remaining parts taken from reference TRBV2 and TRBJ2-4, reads EPEVTQTPSHQVTQMGQEVILRCVPISNHLYFYWYRQILGQKVEFLVSFYNNEISEKSEIFDDQFSVERPDGSNFTLKIRSTKLEDSAMYFCASSDSGQKNIQYFGAGTRLSVL.

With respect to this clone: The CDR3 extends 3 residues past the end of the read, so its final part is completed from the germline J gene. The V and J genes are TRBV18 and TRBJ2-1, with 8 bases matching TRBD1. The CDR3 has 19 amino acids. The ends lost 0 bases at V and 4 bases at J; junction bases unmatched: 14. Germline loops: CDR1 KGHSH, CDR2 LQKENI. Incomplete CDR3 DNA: TGTGCCAGCTCACCACCGAAGACAGGGGCGACCTTCACATACAATGAG. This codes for CASSPPKTGATFTYNE. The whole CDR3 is CASSPPKTGATFTYNEQFF.

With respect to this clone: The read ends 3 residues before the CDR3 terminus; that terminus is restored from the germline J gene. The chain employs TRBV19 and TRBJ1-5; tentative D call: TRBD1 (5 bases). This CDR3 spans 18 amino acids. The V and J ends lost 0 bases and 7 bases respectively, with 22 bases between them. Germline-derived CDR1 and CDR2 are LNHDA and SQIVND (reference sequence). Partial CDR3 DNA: TGTGCCAGTAGTATAGACCACCGTGTGGCAGGGTTGGACCAGCCC. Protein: CASSIDHRVAGLDQP. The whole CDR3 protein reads CASSIDHRVAGLDQPQHF.

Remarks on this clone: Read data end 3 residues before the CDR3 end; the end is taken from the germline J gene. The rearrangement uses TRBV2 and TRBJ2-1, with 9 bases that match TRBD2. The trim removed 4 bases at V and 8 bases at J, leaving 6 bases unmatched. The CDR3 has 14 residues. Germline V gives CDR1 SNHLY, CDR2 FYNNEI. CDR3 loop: CASSVVAGDYEQFF. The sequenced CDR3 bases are TGTGCCAGCAGTGTTGTAGCGGGAGACTATGAG. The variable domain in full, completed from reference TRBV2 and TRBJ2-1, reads EPEVTQTPSHQVTQMGQEVILRCVPISNHLYFYWYRQILGQKVEFLVSFYNNEISEKSEIFDDQFSVERPDGSNFTLKIRSTKLEDSAMYFCASSVVAGDYEQFFGPGTRLTVL.

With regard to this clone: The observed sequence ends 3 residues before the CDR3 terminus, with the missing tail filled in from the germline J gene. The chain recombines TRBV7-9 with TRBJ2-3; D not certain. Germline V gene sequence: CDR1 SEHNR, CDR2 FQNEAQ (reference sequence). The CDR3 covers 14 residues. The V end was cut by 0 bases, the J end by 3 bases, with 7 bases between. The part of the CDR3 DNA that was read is TGTGCCAGCAGCTTAGCTTATAGTACAGATACG. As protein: CASSLAYSTDT. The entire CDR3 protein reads CASSLAYSTDTQYF.

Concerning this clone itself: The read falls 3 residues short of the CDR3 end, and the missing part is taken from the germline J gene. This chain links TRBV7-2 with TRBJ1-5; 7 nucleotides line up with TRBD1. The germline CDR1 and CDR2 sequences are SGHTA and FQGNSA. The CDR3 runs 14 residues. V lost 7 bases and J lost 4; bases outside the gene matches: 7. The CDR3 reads CASTEQTGNQPQHF. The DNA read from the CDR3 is TGTGCCAGCACCGAGCAGACAGGGAATCAGCCC.

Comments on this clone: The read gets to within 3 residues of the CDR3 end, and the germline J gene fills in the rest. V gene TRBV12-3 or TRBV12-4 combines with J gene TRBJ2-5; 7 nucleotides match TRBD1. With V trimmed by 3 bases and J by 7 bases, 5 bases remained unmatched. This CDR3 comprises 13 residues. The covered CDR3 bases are TGTGCCAGCAGTTTTACAGGGGATGGGACC. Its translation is CASSFTGDGT. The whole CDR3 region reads CASSFTGDGTQYF.

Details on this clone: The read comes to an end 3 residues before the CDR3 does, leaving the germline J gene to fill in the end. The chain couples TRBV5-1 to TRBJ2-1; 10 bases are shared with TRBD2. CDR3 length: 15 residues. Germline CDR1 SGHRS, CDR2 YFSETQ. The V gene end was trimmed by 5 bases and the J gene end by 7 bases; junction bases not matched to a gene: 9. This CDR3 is CASSPLAGERNEQFF. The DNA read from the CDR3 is TGCGCCAGCAGTCCTCTAGCGGGAGAGCGGAATGAG. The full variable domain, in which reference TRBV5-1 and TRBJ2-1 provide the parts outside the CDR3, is KAGVTQTPRYLIKTRGQQVTLSCSPISGHRSVSWYQQTPGQGLQFLFEYFSETQRNKGNFPGRFSGRQFSNSRSEMNVSTLELGDSALYLCASSPLAGERNEQFFGPGTRLTVL.

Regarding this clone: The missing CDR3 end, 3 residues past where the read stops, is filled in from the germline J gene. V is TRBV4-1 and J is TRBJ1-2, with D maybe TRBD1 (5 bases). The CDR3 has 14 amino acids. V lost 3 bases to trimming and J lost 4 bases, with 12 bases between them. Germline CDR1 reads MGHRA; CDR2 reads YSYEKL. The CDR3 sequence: CASSHYDSFYGYTF. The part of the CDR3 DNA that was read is TGCGCCAGCAGCCATTACGACAGTTTCTATGGC.

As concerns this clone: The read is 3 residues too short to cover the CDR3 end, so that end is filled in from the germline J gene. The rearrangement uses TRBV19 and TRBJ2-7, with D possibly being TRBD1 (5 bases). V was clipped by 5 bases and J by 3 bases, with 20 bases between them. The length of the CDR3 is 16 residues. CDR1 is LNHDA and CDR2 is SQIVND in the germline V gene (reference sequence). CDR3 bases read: TGTGCCAGTAGTCCCCGCCTAGGGCAGGGCTACTACGAG. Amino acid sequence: CASSPRLGQGYYE. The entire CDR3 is CASSPRLGQGYYEQYF. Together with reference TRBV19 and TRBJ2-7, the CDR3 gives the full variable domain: DGGITQSPKYLFRKEGQNVTLSCEQNLNHDAMYWYRQDPGQGLRLIYYSQIVNDFQKGDIAEGYSVSREKKESFPLTVTSAQKNPTAFYLCASSPRLGQGYYEQYFGPGTRLTVT.

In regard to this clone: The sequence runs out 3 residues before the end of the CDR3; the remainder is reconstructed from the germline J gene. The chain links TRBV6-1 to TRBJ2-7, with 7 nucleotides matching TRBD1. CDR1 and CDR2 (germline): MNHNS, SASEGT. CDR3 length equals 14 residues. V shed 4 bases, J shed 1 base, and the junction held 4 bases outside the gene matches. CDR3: CASSARQGSYEQYF. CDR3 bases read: TGTGCCAGCAGTGCCCGACAGGGATCCTACGAG.

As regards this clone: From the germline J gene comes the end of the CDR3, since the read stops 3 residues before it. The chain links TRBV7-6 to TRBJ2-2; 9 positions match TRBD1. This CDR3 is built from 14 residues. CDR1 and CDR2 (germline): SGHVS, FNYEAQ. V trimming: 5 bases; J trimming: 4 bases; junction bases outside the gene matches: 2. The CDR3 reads CASSATGGTGELFF. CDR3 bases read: TGTGCCAGCAGCGCGACAGGGGGCACCGGGGAG.

The sequenced part of the CDR3 DNA is TGTGCCACCAGTGATGGGGGACAGGAGGGAAAA. It specifies CATSDGGQEGK. In full, the CDR3 is CATSDGGQEGKLFF. The chain employs TRBV24-1 and TRBJ1-4; 8 bases align to TRBD1. The read ends 3 residues shy of where the CDR3 ends; the end is completed using the germline J gene. V shed 3 bases and J 10 bases; nucleotides not matched to a gene: 6. The germline V gene has CDR1 KGHDR and CDR2 SFDVKD. The CDR3 runs to 14 residues.

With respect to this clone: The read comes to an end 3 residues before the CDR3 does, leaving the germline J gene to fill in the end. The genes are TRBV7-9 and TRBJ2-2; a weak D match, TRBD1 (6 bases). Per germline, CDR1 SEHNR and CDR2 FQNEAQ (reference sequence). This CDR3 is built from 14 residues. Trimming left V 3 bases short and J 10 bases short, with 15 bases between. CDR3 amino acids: CASSFLLGGQELFF. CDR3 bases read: TGTGCCAGCAGCTTTCTACTAGGGGGACAGGAG.

The CDR3 sequence is CSAPGGLTGRVGEQYF. Incomplete CDR3 DNA: TGCAGTGCCCCAGGCGGGCTTACGGGCCGAGTGGGCGAG. The J gene is TRBJ2-7, the V gene TRBV20-1; possibly TRBD2 for D (5 bases). The missing CDR3 end, 3 residues past where the read stops, is filled in from the germline J gene. The CDR3 totals 16 residues. Looked up from germline, CDR1 is DFQATT and CDR2 is SNEGSKA (reference sequence). Between the trimmed V and J ends, which lost 6 bases and 6 bases, there was a span of 27 bases.

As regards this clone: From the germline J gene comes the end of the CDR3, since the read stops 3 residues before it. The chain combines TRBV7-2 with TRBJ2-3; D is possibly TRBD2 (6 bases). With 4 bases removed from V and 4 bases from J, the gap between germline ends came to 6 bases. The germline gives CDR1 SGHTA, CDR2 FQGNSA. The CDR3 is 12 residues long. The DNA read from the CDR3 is TGTGCCAGCAGCTGGGGGGCAGATACG. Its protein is CASSWGADT. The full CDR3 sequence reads CASSWGADTQYF.